This TCR beta chain was sequenced for a study of cytomegalovirus exposure and HLA in healthy donors. Regarding this clone: Its antigen is not identified.

Use of 60 Vbeta and 13 Jbeta primers characterized the PCR. Here immunoSEQ multiplex PCR was the method, and the copy in TCRdb shows in-frame clones only, minus some. In total, the table holds roughly 190,000 clones. The length of the CDR3 is 15 residues. Germline V CDR1 and CDR2: LNHDA, SQIVND (reference sequence). The germline V and J ends were trimmed by 3 bases and 0 bases, with 8 bases remaining between them. Study results and limitations: Near-uniform donor sequencing depth was presumed by presence/absence analyses. Later analysis identified several of the most significant clusters that appeared linked to common viral pathogens. A previous analysis found most TCR beta V segments productive roughly 87% or roughly 30% of the time.

This clonotype was sampled from a man aged 25-45 years in good health and CMV-seronegative. The chain is built from TRBV19 and TRBJ2-2; a weak D match, TRBD1 (6 bases). Material for sequencing was PBMCs. CDR3 residues: CASSIRDTNTGELFF. CDR3 sequence (DNA): TGTGCCAGTAGTATCCGGGACACGAACACCGGGGAGCTGTTTTTT.